What follows is one T cell receptor (beta chain) and its context. What it binds is not known. This record belongs to a study of cytomegalovirus exposure and HLA in healthy donors. Study-wide results and limits: In vitro experiments confirmed that a few CMV-associated chains were specific for CMV antigens.

The PCR employed 60 Vbeta primers together with 13 Jbeta primers. Some clones are missing from TCRdb's copy, which holds only in-frame ones; the method was immunoSEQ multiplex PCR. The table shows just over 150,000 clones, with 70% to 85% occurring only once. The CDR3 extends over 15 amino acids. Germline CDR1 is MNHEY and CDR2 is SVGAGI. With 6 bases clipped from V and 8 bases from J, the junction kept 10 bases outside the gene matches. This receptor was taken from a man over 45 in good health and CMV-seropositive. Sequenced material: PBMCs. The V gene is TRBV6-5, the J gene TRBJ1-4, with 9 bases matching TRBD1. The DNA of the CDR3 is TGTGCCAGCAGCTCCCAGACAGGGGGTCGGGAAAAACTGTTTTTT. It yields the protein CASSSQTGGREKLFF.